These T cell receptor beta chains were read from a single sample in a study of blood T cell repertoires in COVID-19. Clones were sequenced by immunoSEQ multiplex PCR, and TCRdb holds only the in-frame ones, with some missing. Of fewer than 120,000 clones listed, 72% are singletons. Specimen: peripheral blood. These receptor sequences come from a woman in her fifties or sixties with acute or convalescent COVID-19. CDR3s include the opening cysteine and the closing phenylalanine or tryptophan.

cdr3_length	v_call	cdr3_aa
15	TRBV6-6	CASSPGTSIGDEQFF
15	TRBV19	CASNEGTAHNQPQHF
14	TRBV28	CASSLQTNTGELFF
14	TRBV10-3	CAIRPYRDTGELFF
15	TRBV3-1/TRBV3-2	CASSQYRLAGYEQYF
15	TRBV24-1	CATSEPTGVGNRYTF
12	TRBV12-3/TRBV12-4	CASSAFTRGSTF
14	TRBV6-2/TRBV6-3	CASSRTSGTDTQYF
12	TRBV30	CAWSVARETQYF
15	TRBV24-1	CATSRTTGNTGELFF
15	TRBV9	CASSVSSGGGYEQFF
13	TRBV19	CASRGSGGSGYTF
15	TRBV20-1	CSASRRRGDTDTQYF
16	TRBV5-1	CATPRTEVNSNQPQHF
16	TRBV6-5	CASSFTGTYKKETQYF
11	TRBV5-6	CASSLGMLQYF
14	TRBV9	CASSGQGASQPQHF
15	TRBV28	CASSLSGQGLAPLHF
13	TRBV2	CASRADRNTEAFF
14	TRBV10-3	CAISEVGQAYEQYF
16	TRBV30	CAWSVQARAGGYGYTF
19	TRBV21-1	CASPPGHRGRSSYNSPLHF
17	TRBV7-8	CASSLVARTGSSYEQYF
15	TRBV27	CASSLRVEGGYEQYF
15	TRBV19	CASRAGALNTGELFF
12	TRBV2	CASSGTPYEQYF
14	TRBV30	CAWKPMGRRETQYF